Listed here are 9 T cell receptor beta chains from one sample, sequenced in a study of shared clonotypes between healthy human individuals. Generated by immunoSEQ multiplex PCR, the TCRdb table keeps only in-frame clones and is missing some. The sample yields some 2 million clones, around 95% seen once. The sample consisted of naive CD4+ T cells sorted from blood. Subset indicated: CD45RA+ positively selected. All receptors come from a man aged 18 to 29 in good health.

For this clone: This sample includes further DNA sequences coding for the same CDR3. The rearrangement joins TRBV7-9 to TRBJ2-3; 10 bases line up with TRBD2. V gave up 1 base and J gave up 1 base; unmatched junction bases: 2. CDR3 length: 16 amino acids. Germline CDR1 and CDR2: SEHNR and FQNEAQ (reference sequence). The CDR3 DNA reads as TGTGCCAGCAGCTTAGGGCTAGCGGGGGGCACAGATACGCAGTATTTT. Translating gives CASSLGLAGGTDTQYF.

CDR3 sequence: CAWSVEGAGNQPQHF. The CDR3 region has the DNA TGTGCCTGGAGTGTAGAGGGGGCTGGTAATCAGCCCCAGCATTTT. This chain connects TRBV30 to TRBJ1-5; 7 nucleotides align to TRBD1. The V segment lost 0 bases and the J segment 4 bases; nucleotides outside the gene matches: 6. CDR3 length: 15 amino acids. Germline V lookup: CDR1 GTSNPN, CDR2 SVGIG (reference sequence).

CDR3 sequence reads: CAWSTTGVVSYSSPLHF. In DNA form, the CDR3 reads TGTGCCTGGAGTACCACAGGGGTGGTCAGTTATTCTTCACCCCTCCACTTT. The J gene is TRBJ1-6, the V gene TRBV30; 7 nucleotides agree with TRBD1. The CDR3 length is 17 residues. V was pared by 2 bases and J by 9 bases, with 16 bases of the junction left unmatched. Looked up from germline, CDR1 is GTSNPN and CDR2 is SVGIG (reference sequence).

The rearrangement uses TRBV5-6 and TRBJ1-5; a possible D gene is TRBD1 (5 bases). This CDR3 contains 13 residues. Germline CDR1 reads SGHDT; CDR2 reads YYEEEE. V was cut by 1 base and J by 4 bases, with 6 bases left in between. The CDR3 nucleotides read TGTGCCAGCAGCTTGCGGGGGAATCAGCCCCAGCATTTT. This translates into CASSLRGNQPQHF.

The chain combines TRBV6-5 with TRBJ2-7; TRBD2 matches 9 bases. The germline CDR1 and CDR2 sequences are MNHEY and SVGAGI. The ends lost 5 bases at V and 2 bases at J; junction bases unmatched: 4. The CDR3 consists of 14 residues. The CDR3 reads CASSMTSGPYEQYF. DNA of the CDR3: TGTGCCAGCAGTATGACTAGCGGACCCTACGAGCAGTACTTC.

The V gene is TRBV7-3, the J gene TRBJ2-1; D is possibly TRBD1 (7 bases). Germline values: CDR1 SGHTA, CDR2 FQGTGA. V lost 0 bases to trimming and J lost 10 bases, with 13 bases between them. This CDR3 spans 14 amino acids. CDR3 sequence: CASSLTGGTVEQFF. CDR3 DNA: TGTGCCAGCAGCTTAACTGGGGGGACAGTCGAGCAGTTCTTC.

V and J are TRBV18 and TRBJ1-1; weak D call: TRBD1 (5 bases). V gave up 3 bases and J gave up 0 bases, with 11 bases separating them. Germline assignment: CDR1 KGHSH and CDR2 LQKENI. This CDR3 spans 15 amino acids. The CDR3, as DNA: TGTGCCAGCTCACCGGGACGCTACATGAACACTGAAGCTTTCTTT. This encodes CASSPGRYMNTEAFF.

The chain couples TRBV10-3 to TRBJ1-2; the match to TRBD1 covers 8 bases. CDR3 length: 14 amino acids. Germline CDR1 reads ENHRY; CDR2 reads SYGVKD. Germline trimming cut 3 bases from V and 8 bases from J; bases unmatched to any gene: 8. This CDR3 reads CAISEATGARGYTF. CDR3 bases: TGTGCCATCAGTGAAGCGACAGGGGCGAGGGGCTACACCTTC.

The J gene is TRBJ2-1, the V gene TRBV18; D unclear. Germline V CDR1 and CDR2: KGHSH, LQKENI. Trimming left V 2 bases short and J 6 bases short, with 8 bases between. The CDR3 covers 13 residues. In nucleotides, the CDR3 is TGTGCCAGCTCACCAGCGACCAGCAATGAGCAGTTCTTC. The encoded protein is CASSPATSNEQFF.